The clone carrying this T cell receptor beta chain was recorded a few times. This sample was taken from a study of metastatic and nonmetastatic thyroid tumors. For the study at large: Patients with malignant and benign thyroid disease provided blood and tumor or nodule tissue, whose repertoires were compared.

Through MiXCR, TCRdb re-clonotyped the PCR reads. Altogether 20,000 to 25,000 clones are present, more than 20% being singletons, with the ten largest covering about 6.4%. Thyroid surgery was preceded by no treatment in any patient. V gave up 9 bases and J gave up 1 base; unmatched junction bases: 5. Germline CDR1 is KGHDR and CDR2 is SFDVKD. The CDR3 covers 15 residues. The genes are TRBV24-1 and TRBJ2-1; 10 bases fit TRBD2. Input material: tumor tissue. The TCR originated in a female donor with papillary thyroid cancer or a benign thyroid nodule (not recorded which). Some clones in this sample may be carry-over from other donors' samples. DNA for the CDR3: TGTGCCACCGGGGCTAGCGGGAGTTCCTACAATGAGCAGTTCTTC. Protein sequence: CATGASGSSYNEQFF.